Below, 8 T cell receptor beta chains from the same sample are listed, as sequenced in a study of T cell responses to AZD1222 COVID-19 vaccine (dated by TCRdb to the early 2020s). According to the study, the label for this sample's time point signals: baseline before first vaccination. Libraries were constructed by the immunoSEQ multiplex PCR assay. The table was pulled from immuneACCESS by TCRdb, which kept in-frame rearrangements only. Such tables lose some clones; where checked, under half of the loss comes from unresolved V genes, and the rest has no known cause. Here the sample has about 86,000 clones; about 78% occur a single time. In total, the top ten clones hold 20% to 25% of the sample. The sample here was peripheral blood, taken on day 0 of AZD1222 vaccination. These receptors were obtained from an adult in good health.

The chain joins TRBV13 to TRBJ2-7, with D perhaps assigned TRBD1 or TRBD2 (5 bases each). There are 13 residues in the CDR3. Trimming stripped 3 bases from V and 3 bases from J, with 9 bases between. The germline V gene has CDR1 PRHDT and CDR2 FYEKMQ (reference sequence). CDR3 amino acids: CASSLERGYEQYF. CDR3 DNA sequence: TGTGCCAGCAGCTTGGAGAGGGGCTACGAGCAGTACTTC.

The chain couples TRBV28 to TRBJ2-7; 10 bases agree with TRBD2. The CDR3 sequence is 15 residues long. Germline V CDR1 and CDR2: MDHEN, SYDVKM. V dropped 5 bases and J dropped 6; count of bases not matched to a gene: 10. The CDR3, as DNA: TGTGCCAGCAGTGGACTAGCGGAGACATGGCGCGAGCAGTACTTC. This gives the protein CASSGLAETWREQYF.

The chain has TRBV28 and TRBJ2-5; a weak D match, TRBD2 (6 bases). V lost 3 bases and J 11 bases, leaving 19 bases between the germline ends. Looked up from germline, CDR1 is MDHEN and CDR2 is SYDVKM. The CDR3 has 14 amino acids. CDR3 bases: TGTGCCAGCAGTTTGCCCGGAGAGCGGGCCGCTCAGTACTTC. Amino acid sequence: CASSLPGERAAQYF.

CDR3 loop: CATRQGLSYEQYF. The CDR3 DNA reads TGTGCCACCCGACAGGGATTATCCTACGAGCAGTACTTC. This chain uses TRBV19 with TRBJ2-7; 7 bases match TRBD1. This CDR3 region has 13 residues. Germline-derived CDR1 and CDR2 are LNHDA and SQIVND (reference sequence). The J segment lost 1 base and the V segment lost 10 bases, leaving 7 bases of the junction unmatched.

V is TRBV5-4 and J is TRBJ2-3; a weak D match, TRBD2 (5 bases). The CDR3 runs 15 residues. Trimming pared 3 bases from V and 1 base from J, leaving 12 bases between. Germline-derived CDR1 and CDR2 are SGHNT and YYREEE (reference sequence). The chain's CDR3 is CASSSDTGGTDTQYF. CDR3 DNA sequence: TGTGCCAGCAGCTCGGATACCGGGGGCACAGATACGCAGTATTTT.

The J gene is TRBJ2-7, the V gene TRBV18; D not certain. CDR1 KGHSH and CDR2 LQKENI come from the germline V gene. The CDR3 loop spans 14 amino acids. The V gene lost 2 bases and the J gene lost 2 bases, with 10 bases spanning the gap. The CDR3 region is CASSPTGRPYEQYF. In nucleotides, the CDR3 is TGTGCCAGCTCACCAACGGGCAGACCCTACGAGCAGTACTTC. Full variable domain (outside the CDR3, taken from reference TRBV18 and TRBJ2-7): NAGVMQNPRHLVRRRGQEARLRCSPMKGHSHVYWYRQLPEEGLKFMVYLQKENIIDESGMPKERFSAEFPKEGPSILRIQQVVRGDSAAYFCASSPTGRPYEQYFGPGTRLTVT.

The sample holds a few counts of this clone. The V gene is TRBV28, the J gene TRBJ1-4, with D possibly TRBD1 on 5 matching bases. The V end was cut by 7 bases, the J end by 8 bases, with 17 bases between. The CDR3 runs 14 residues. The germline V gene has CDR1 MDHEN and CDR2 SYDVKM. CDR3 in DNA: TGTGCCAGCATCAAATGGGGCCTAAGGGAAAAACTGTTTTTT. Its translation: CASIKWGLREKLFF.

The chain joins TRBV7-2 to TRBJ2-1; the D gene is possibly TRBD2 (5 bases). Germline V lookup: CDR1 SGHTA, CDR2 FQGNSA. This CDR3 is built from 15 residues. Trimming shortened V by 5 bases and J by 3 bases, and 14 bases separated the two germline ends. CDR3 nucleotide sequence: TGTGCCAGCAGCCCCTTGGCAGCGGACTACAATGAGCAGTTCTTC. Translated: CASSPLAADYNEQFF. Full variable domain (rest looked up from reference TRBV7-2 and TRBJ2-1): GAGVSQSPSNKVTEKGKDVELRCDPISGHTALYWYRQSLGQGLEFLIYFQGNSAPDKSGLPSDRFSAERTGGSVSTLTIQRTQQEDSAVYLCASSPLAADYNEQFFGPGTRLTVL.